Listed below are T cell receptor beta chains from one sample, sequenced in a study of T cells after posttransplantation cyclophosphamide. The repertoire was sequenced with immunoSEQ multiplex PCR; TCRdb's copy has only in-frame clones and lacks some. The table has some 47,000 clones, more than 70% seen once. Sequenced sample: PBMCs. Source of these receptors: a man aged 25-45 years with a blood cancer, CMV-positive, and with a related stem cell donor. The conserved cysteine and the conserved F or W are not part of the CDR3 here. The D gene is left open where the match is weak. Rows give clone size only sometimes, using once, few, many, or a class for an expanded clone.

v_call	d_call	clone_size	j_call	cdr3_aa
TRBV5-8	NA	NA	TRBJ1-5	ASSGGTQAYQPQH
TRBV5-1	NA	once	TRBJ1-2	ASSKDTYGYT
TRBV6-5	NA	few	TRBJ1-1	ASSYGGLNTEAF
TRBV10-2	TRBD2	NA	TRBJ2-7	ASRGTSGSSPYEQY
TRBV5-8	NA	NA	TRBJ2-1	ASSLTTSTFNEQF
TRBV6-1	NA	NA	TRBJ2-1	ASSEGQTRNEQF
TRBV14	TRBD1	NA	TRBJ1-2	ASSQVGTENYGYT
TRBV27	NA	once	TRBJ1-2	ASSVDSIGGYT
TRBV19	TRBD1	NA	TRBJ2-7	ASSRGQGRSSYEQY
TRBV23-1	NA	NA	TRBJ1-5	ASSHLDLYGPH
TRBV7-3	TRBD2	NA	TRBJ2-2	ASGLARTGELF
TRBV27	TRBD1	NA	TRBJ2-1	ASSPIREDRGLVRGEQF
TRBV6-1	TRBD2	NA	TRBJ2-5	ASRTSGRGETQY
TRBV19	NA	once	TRBJ1-3	ASSLQTQGAGNTIY
TRBV27	TRBD1	NA	TRBJ1-5	ASSSGQGRMGNQPQH
TRBV9	TRBD2	NA	TRBJ2-3	ASSLGLVNTQY
TRBV5-1	TRBD2	NA	TRBJ2-7	ASAAGGGSYEQY
TRBV5-1	TRBD2	NA	TRBJ2-1	ASSLSSGSTTTNNEQF
TRBV7-2	NA	NA	TRBJ2-7	ASTPQEPYEQY
TRBV19	NA	NA	TRBJ2-7	ASSTHLGGAYEQY
TRBV6-5	NA	NA	TRBJ2-5	ASSRGPRGWETQY
TRBV28	NA	once	TRBJ2-7	ASFGDGVSYEQY
TRBV7-2	NA	NA	TRBJ2-5	ASSQLIGGEETQY
TRBV30	NA	NA	TRBJ2-7	AWSVLHRNYEQY
TRBV7-2	TRBD2	NA	TRBJ2-1	ASSLEASGRGQF
TRBV29-1	NA	NA	TRBJ2-3	SAGTDTQY
TRBV11-3	TRBD1	NA	TRBJ2-1	ASSPGTGRSNEQF
TRBV18	TRBD1	NA	TRBJ2-5	ASSPGQGGRETQY
TRBV10-2	TRBD1	NA	TRBJ1-1	ASSELAPDRLGLTEAF
TRBV6-1	NA	few	TRBJ1-5	ASIPGSTVGAQH
TRBV28	TRBD1	NA	TRBJ2-1	ASSLGTGWF
TRBV2	NA	few	TRBJ2-7	ASNGRGTYEQY
TRBV6-5	TRBD2	few	TRBJ2-3	ASSGTRGSDTQY
TRBV19	NA	NA	TRBJ1-1	ASSKGLPPGNTEAF